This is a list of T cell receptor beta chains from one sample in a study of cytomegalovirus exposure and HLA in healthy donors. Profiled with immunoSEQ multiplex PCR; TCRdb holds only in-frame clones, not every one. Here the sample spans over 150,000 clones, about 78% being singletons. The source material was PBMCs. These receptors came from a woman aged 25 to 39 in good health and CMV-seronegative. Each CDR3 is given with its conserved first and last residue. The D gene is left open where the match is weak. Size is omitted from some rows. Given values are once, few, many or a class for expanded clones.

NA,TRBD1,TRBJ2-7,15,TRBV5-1,TGCGCCAGCAGCACCGGGACAGGGGGCTTCTACGAGCAGTACTTC,CASSTGTGGFYEQYF
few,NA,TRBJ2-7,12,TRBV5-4,TGTGCCAGCAGCTTTGACACCTACGAGCAGTACTTC,CASSFDTYEQYF
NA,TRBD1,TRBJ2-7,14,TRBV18,TGTGCCAGCTCATCGACAGGGGACCGTTCTGAGCAGTACTTC,CASSSTGDRSEQYF
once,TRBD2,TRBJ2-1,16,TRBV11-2,TGTGCCAGCAGCTACCTAGCGGGAGGGAGCTACAATGAGCAGTTCTTC,CASSYLAGGSYNEQFF
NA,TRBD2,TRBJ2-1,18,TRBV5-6,TGTGCCAGCAGCTTCTTACTAGCGGGGGGGCTCACCTACAATGAGCAGTTCTTC,CASSFLLAGGLTYNEQFF
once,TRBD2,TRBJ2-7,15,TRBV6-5,TGTGCCAGCAGTTTATGGAGCGGGAATGTGCGGGAGCAGTACTTC,CASSLWSGNVREQYF
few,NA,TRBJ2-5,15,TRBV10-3,TGTGCCATCAGTGAAAGTCGGCAGAGGCAAGAGACCCAGTACTTC,CAISESRQRQETQYF
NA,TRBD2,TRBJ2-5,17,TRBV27,TGTGCCAGCAGTTCTCGGATATTAGCGGGAGGAGGCGAGACCCAGTACTTC,CASSSRILAGGGETQYF
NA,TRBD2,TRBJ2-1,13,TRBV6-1,TGTGCCAGCTACGGGACTACCTACACAGAGCAGTTCTTC,CASYGTTYTEQFF
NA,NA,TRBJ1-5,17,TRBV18,TGTGCCAGCTCACCATCTGGGCCGAGGGTCTTTGGTCAGCCCCAGCATTTT,CASSPSGPRVFGQPQHF
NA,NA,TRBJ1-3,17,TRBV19,TGTGCCAGTACCACCCAGGACAGCTCAGTACCTGGAAACACCATATATTTT,CASTTQDSSVPGNTIYF
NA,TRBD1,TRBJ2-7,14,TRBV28,TGTGCCAGCAGTTTAACGGGACAGTACTGGGAGCAGTACTTC,CASSLTGQYWEQYF
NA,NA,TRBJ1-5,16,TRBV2,TGTGCCAGCAGTAAAACGGAGAGCGGATGGAATCAGCCCCAGCATTTT,CASSKTESGWNQPQHF
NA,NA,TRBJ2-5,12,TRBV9,TGTGCCAGCAGCGTTAACGACGGGGAGCAGTACTTC,CASSVNDGEQYF
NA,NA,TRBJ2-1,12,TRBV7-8,TGTGCCACCGAGGGTGGAGTCACCGAGCAGTTCTTC,CATEGGVTEQFF
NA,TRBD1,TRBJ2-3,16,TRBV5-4,TGTGCCAGCAGCTTTGGTACAGGGGCCAGCACAGATACGCAGTATTTT,CASSFGTGASTDTQYF
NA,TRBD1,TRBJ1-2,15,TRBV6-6,TGTGCCAGCAGCGATGGGACAGGGATGTACTATGGCTACACCTTC,CASSDGTGMYYGYTF
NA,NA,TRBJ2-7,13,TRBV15,TGTGCCACCAGCAGAGACCCCCGTTACGAGCAGTACTTC,CATSRDPRYEQYF
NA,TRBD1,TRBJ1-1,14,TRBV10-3,TGTGCCATCAGTTTCGACAGGGAGAACACTGAAGCTTTCTTT,CAISFDRENTEAFF
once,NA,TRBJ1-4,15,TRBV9,TGTGCCAGCGGCGGACTTACAGGGACTAATGAAAAACTGTTTTTT,CASGGLTGTNEKLFF
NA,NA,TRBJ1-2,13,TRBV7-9,TGTGCCAGCAGCTTACTCGGTCCTGGTGGCTACACCTTC,CASSLLGPGGYTF
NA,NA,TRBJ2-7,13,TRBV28,TGTGCCAGCAGTTCGGGAAGCCCCTACGAGCAGTACTTC,CASSSGSPYEQYF
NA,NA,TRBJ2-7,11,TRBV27,TGTGCCAGCAGTTCCCTCCACGAGCAGTACTTC,CASSSLHEQYF
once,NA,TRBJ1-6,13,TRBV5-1,TGCGCCAGCAGCTTGCAGTTGGATTCACCCCTCCACTTT,CASSLQLDSPLHF
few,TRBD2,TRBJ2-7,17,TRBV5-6,TGTGCCAGCAGCCTGGGACTAGCGGGGGGGTGGACCTACGAGCAGTACTTC,CASSLGLAGGWTYEQYF
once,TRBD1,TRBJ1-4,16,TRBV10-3,TGTGCCATCAGTGAGTCCGTGGGACAGGGTGGTGAAAAACTGTTTTTT,CAISESVGQGGEKLFF
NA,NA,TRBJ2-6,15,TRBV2,TGTGCCAGCAGCCTGGGACTCTCTGGGGCCAACGTCCTGACTTTC,CASSLGLSGANVLTF
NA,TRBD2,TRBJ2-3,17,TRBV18,TGTGCCAGCTCTCTCGGGACTAGCGGGAGTGGGGCAGATACGCAGTATTTT,CASSLGTSGSGADTQYF
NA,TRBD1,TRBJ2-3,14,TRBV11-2,TGTGCCAGCAGCGCCGGGACAGGGGAGGATACGCAGTATTTT,CASSAGTGEDTQYF
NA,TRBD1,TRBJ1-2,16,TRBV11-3,TGTGCCAGCAGCTTAGCCGACAGGGGGCGGGACTATGGCTACACCTTC,CASSLADRGRDYGYTF
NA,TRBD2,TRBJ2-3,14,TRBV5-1,TGCGCCAGCAGCTTGGTAGCGGGAGCTGATACGCAGTATTTT,CASSLVAGADTQYF
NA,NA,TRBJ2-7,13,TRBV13,TGTGCCAGTCAGGACTCGTTCTCCTACGAGCAGTACTTC,CASQDSFSYEQYF
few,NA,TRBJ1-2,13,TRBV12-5,TGTGCTAGTGGTTTTGGAGCGGGCTATGGCTACACCTTC,CASGFGAGYGYTF
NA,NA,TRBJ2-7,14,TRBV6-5,TGTGCCAGCAGTTATTCGTGGCAGGACTACGAGCAGTACTTC,CASSYSWQDYEQYF
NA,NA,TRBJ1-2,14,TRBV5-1,TGCGCCAGCAGCTTCCTACAGGGAAATCATGGCTACACCTTC,CASSFLQGNHGYTF
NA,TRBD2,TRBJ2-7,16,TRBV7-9,TGTGCCAGCAGCCCAAATGGACTAGGCCGTACCTACGAGCAGTACTTC,CASSPNGLGRTYEQYF
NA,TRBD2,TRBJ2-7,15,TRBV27,TGTGCCAGCAGTTTATCGCTAGCGGGGGGCTGGGAGCAGTACTTC,CASSLSLAGGWEQYF
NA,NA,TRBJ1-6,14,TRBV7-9,TGTGCCAGCAGCTTAGGATACTCTGGTCCACCCCTCCACTTT,CASSLGYSGPPLHF
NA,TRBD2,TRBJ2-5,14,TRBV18,TGTGCCAGCTCACCTGGCGGGAGTTGGGAGACCCAGTACTTC,CASSPGGSWETQYF
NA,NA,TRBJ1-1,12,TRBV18,TGTGCCAGCTCCCCGGGGGGGCCTGAAGCTTTCTTT,CASSPGGPEAFF
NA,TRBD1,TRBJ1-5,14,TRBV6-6,TGTGCCAGCAGTCCCAACAGGGGGCCTCAGCCCCAGCATTTT,CASSPNRGPQPQHF
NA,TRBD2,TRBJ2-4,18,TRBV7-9,TGTGCCAGCAGCTTAGCGACTAGCGGGGGGGCGGCCAAAAACATTCAGTACTTC,CASSLATSGGAAKNIQYF
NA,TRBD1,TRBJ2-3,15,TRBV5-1,TGCGCCAGCAGCTCGAGACAGGGGTCCACAGATACGCAGTATTTT,CASSSRQGSTDTQYF
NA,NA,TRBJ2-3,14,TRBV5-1,TGCGCCAGCCGCTCGACAGCTAGCACAGATACGCAGTATTTT,CASRSTASTDTQYF
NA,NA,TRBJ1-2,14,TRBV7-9,TGTTCCAGCAGCTTCAACAGCCTAATCTATGGCTACACCTTC,CSSSFNSLIYGYTF
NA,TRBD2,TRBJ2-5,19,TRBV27,TGTGCCAGCAGATCACGTCAGGGACTAGCGGGGGCCCACCAAGAGACCCAGTACTTC,CASRSRQGLAGAHQETQYF
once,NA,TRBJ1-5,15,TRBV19,TGTGCCAGTAGCAAGGGGCCTCCCTTCGGTCAGCCCCAGCATTTT,CASSKGPPFGQPQHF
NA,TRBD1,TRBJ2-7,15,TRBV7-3,TGTGCCAGCAGCCCTGGACAGGGTGGACGATACGAGCAGTACTTC,CASSPGQGGRYEQYF
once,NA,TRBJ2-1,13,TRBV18,TGTGCCAGCTCACCTTACTCCTACAATGAGCAGTTCTTC,CASSPYSYNEQFF
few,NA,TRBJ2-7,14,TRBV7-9,TGTGCCAGCAGCTTCAAGGAGAGCTCCTACGAGCAGTACTTC,CASSFKESSYEQYF
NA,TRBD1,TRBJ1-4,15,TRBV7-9,TGTGCCAGCAGCTTAGGGACAGGTTCGAATGAAAAACTGTTTTTT,CASSLGTGSNEKLFF
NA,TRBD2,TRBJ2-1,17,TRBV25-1,TGTGCCAGCAGTGAAGCCGGGACTAGCGGGTTAAGCAATGAGCAGTTCTTC,CASSEAGTSGLSNEQFF
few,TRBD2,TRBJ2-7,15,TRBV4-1,TGCGCCAGCAGCCAAGAAACTAGCGGGACCTACGAGCAGTACTTC,CASSQETSGTYEQYF
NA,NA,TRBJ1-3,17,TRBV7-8,TGTGCCAGCAGCTTAACCGGTGGGGCGGCGGGGGGAAACACCATATATTTT,CASSLTGGAAGGNTIYF
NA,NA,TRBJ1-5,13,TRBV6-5,TGTGCCAGCTCCCCTCCGGGGGGGCAGCCCCAGCATTTT,CASSPPGGQPQHF
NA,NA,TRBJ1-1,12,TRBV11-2,TGTGCCAGCAGCTTATACGGTTTAGAAGCTTTCTTT,CASSLYGLEAFF
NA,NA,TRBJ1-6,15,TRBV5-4,TGTGCCAGCAGCTTGGAACAGGGCGGTAATTCACCCCTCCACTTT,CASSLEQGGNSPLHF
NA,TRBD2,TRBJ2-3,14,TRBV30,TGTGCCTGGACTAGCGGGAGGCCCACAGATACGCAGTATTTT,CAWTSGRPTDTQYF
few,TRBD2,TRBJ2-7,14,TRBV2,TGTGCCAGCAGCAGGACTAGCGGGAGTTACGAGCAGTACTTC,CASSRTSGSYEQYF